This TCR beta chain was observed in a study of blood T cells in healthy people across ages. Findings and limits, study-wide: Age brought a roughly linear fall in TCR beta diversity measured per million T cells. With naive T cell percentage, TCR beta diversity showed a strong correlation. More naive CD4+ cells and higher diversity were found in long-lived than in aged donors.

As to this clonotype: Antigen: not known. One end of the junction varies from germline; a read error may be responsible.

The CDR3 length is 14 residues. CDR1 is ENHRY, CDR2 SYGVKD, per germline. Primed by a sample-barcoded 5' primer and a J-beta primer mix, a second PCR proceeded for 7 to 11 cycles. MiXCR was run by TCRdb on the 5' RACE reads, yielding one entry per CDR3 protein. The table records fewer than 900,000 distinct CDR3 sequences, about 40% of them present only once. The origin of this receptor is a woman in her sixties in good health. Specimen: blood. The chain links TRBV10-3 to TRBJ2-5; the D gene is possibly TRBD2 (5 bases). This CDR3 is CATSDEVVEEAQYF. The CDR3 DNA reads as TGTGCCACCAGTGATGAGGTCGTAGAGGAGGCCCAGTACTTC.